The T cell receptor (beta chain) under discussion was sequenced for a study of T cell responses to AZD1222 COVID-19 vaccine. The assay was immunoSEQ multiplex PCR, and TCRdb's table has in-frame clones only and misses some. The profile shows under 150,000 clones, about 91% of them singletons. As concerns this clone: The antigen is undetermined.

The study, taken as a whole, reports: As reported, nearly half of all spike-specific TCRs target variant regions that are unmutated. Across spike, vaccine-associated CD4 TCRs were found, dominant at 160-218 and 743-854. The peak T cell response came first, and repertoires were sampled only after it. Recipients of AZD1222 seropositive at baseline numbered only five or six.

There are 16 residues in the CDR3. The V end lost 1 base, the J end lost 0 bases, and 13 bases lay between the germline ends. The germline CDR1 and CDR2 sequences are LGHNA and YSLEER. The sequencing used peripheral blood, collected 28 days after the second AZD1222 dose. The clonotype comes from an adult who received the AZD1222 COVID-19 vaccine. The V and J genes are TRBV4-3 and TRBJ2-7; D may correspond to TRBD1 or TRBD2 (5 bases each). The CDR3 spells CASSQGDGISSYEQYF. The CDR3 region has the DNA TGCGCCAGCAGCCAAGGGGACGGGATTAGCTCCTACGAGCAGTACTTC.